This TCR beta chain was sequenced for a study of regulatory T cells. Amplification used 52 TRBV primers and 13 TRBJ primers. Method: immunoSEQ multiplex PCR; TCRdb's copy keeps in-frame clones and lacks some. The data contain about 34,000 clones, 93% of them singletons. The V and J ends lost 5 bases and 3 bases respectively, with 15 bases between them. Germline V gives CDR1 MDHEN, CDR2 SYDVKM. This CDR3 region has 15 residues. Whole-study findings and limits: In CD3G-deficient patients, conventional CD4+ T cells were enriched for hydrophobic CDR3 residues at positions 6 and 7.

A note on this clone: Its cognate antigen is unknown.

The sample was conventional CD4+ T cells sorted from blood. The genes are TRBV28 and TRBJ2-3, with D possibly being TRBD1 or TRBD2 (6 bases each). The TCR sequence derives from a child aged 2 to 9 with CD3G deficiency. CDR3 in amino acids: CASSEGGVKTDTQYF. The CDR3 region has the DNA TGTGCCAGCAGTGAGGGGGGAGTAAAAACAGATACGCAGTATTTT. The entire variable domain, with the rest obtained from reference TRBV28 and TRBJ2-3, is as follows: DVKVTQSSRYLVKRTGEKVFLECVQDMDHENMFWYRQDPGLGLRLIYFSYDVKMKEKGDIPEGYSVSREKKERFSLILESASTNQTSMYLCASSEGGVKTDTQYFGPGTRLTVL.